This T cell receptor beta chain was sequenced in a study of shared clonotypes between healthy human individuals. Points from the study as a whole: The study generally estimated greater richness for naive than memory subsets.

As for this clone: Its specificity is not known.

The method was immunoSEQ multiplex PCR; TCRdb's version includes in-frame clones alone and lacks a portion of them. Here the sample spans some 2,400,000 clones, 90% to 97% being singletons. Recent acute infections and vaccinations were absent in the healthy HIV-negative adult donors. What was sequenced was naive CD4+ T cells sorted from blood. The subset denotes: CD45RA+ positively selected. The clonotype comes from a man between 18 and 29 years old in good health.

The CDR3 sequence is CASSPLPGPTETQYF. DNA for the CDR3: TGCGCCAGCAGCCCCCTACCGGGGCCGACAGAGACCCAGTACTTC. The gene calls are TRBV5-1 and TRBJ2-5, with D perhaps TRBD1 or TRBD2 (5 bases each). The length of the CDR3 is 15 residues. Germline lookup yields CDR1 SGHRS and CDR2 YFSETQ. Trimming cost V 4 bases and J 4 bases, with 17 bases left between them.